Listed here is a single T cell receptor beta chain. The antigen is not known. By phenotype, naive CD8+ T cells were CD45RO-CCR7+CD27+CD95-. Libraries were UMI-labeled 5' RACE TRB cDNA. Using the 5' RACE reads, TCRdb records one entry per CDR3 protein without DNA. This repertoire comprises approximately 100,000 distinct CDR3 sequences; its ten largest clones make up about 0.34%. This sample is drawn from a study of CXCR3-negative and CXCR3-positive naive CD8 T cells. The CDR3 consists of 14 residues. The germline V gene encodes CDR1 MGHRA and CDR2 YSYEKL. Findings and limits, study-wide: In CXCR3-positive naive cells, the TRB CDR3s were more hydrophobic than in CXCR3-negative naive cells.

The clonotype was recovered from a human donor in good health. Some clones in this sample may be carry-over from other donors' samples. The chain employs TRBV4-1 and TRBJ2-7; TCRdb returns TRBD1, unconfirmable since there is no DNA. The specimen was naive CXCR3+ CD8+ T cells from blood. Stated subset: CD45RO-CCR7+CD27+CD95- naive CD8+ T cells expressing CXCR3 (TNR3+). The CDR3 here is CASSHRAGGYEQYF.